Shown below are 12 T cell receptor beta chains from a single sample sequenced in a study of T cells in Graves' hyperthyroidism and ophthalmopathy (dated by TCRdb to the late 2010s). Receptor amplification or capture employed multiplex PCR. These reads were obtained on an Illumina HiSeq 2000. The TCR beta CDR3 regions were amplified from the RNA transcripts. The first round of RT-PCR for the TCR CDR3 was performed with the HTBI primer set and the Qiagen OneStep RT-PCR kit. TCRdb reanalyzed the raw reads on its own, using fastp at Q25 for trimming and MiXCR for clone calling, and kept in-frame beta chains. Records with the same CDR3 protein are collapsed into one entry carrying the most frequent genes and DNA. This sample lists approximately 870,000 distinct CDR3 sequences; 38% were detected once. The top ten clones comprise 7% to 10% of the sample. The specimen was blood. The receptors were sampled from a man in his late teens or twenties with Graves' hyperthyroidism.

A note on this clonotype: A single base separates this from a much larger clone, so it may be a read error. V is TRBV29-1 and J is TRBJ2-5; perhaps TRBD2 as D (6 bases). The CDR3 has 12 residues. The V gene's germline CDR1 is SQVTM and CDR2 ANQGSEA. V was cut by 1 base and J by 4 bases, with 7 bases left in between. For the CDR3, the DNA is TGCAGCGTTGAAGTGGGGGGAGAGACCCAGTACTTC. It encodes CSVEVGGETQYF.

The CDR3 here is CASSEYSGDWTGELFF. In nucleotides, the CDR3 is TGTGCCAGCAGTGAATATTCGGGAGATTGGACCGGGGAGCTGTTTTTT. This sequence joins TRBV25-1 and TRBJ2-2, with D perhaps matching TRBD2 (6 bases). Germline assignment: CDR1 MGHDK and CDR2 SYGVNS. CDR3 length: 16 residues. The V gene lost 0 bases and the J gene lost 5 bases, with 13 bases spanning the gap.

A few counts support this clonotype. The chain joins TRBV20-1 to TRBJ2-5; TRBD2 might be the D (6 bases). Trimming cost V 0 bases and J 2 bases, with 13 bases left between them. This CDR3 is built from 15 residues. Germline CDR1 reads DFQATT; CDR2 reads SNEGSKA (reference sequence). The CDR3 DNA reads TGCAGTGCTAGAGATGACCTAGCGATACAAGAGACCCAGTACTTC. It codes for CSARDDLAIQETQYF.

In its sample, this clonotype was seen many times. The chain joins TRBV29-1 to TRBJ1-3; D unresolved. Germline loops: CDR1 SQVTM, CDR2 ANQGSEA. The CDR3 covers 14 residues. With 4 bases removed from V and 1 base from J, the gap between germline ends came to 11 bases. The CDR3 DNA sequence: TGCAGCGTTGGACACCGCAAGTCTGGAAACACCATATATTTT. Its protein is CSVGHRKSGNTIYF.

The sample holds many counts of this clonotype. This rearrangement joins TRBV15 to TRBJ1-3; TRBD1 might be the D (5 bases). Deletions cut 6 bases from V and 2 bases from J, with 8 bases between. CDR1 is LNHNV and CDR2 is YYDKDF in the germline V gene (reference sequence). The CDR3 runs to 13 residues. CDR3 loop: CATREGTGNTIYF. The CDR3 DNA reads TGTGCCACCAGGGAGGGGACTGGAAACACCATATATTTT.

The CDR3: CASSPRTSGSMAGELFF. In nucleotides, the CDR3 is TGTGCCAGCAGCCCTAGGACTAGCGGGAGTATGGCCGGGGAGCTGTTTTTT. The V call is TRBV2, the J call TRBJ2-2; 13 bases line up with TRBD2. V dropped 6 bases and J dropped 6; count of bases not matched to a gene: 10. Germline V gene lookup returns CDR1 SNHLY and CDR2 FYNNEI. The CDR3 extends over 17 amino acids.

This clonotype showed up just a few times. The CDR3 sequence is CASSSRQGTRTEAFF. As DNA, the CDR3 is TGTGCCAGCAGCTCCCGACAGGGGACGAGGACTGAAGCTTTCTTT. This chain links TRBV7-9 with TRBJ1-1; 8 positions match TRBD1. This CDR3 has 15 residues. V shed 4 bases, J shed 5 bases, and the junction held 9 bases outside the gene matches. CDR1 SEHNR and CDR2 FQNEAQ come from the germline V gene (reference sequence).

The chain links TRBV12-3 or TRBV12-4 to TRBJ2-7; TRBD2 aligns across 7 bases. This CDR3 comprises 14 residues. The trim removed 5 bases at V and 3 bases at J, leaving 7 bases unmatched. The CDR3 sequence is CASSRAGYLYEQYF. The CDR3 bases are TGTGCCAGCAGTCGAGCGGGATATCTCTACGAGCAGTACTTC.

A few counts support this clonotype. The J gene is TRBJ2-6, the V gene TRBV12-3 or TRBV12-4; the match to TRBD1 covers 10 bases. V trimming: 5 bases; J trimming: 4 bases; junction bases outside the gene matches: 5. The CDR3 totals 16 residues. This CDR3 reads CASSPGTGAGANVLTF. For the CDR3, the DNA is TGTGCCAGCAGTCCCGGGACAGGGGCCGGGGCCAACGTCCTGACTTTC.

The chain couples TRBV10-3 to TRBJ1-2, with 7 bases matching TRBD1. CDR1 ENHRY and CDR2 SYGVKD come from the germline V gene. There are 15 residues in the CDR3. Germline trimming cut 0 bases from V and 8 bases from J; bases unmatched to any gene: 9. CDR3 DNA: TGTGCCATCAGTGAGTCTAAGGGGGCGGGTGACGGCTACACCTTC. It specifies CAISESKGAGDGYTF.

The chain carries TRBV12-3 or TRBV12-4 and TRBJ1-1; D is unclear. CDR3 length equals 13 residues. Trimming shortened V by 8 bases and J by 1 base, and 11 bases separated the two germline ends. The CDR3 nucleotides read TGTGCCAGCTTTAAGTCCGCGAACACTGAAGCTTTCTTT. Translated, it gives CASFKSANTEAFF.

A note on this clonotype: At one boundary the junction diverges from the germline segment, which might be a read error. The chain employs TRBV7-2 and TRBJ2-5; D is ambiguous. Germline CDR1 reads SGHTA; CDR2 reads FQGNSA. The CDR3 has 14 amino acids. The DNA for the CDR3 is TGCGCCAGCAGCCAAGGGCCAATCCAAGAGACCCAGTACTTC. Its translation: CASSQGPIQETQYF.